These T cell receptor beta chains were read from a single sample in a study of blood T cell repertoires in COVID-19. Profiled with immunoSEQ multiplex PCR; TCRdb holds only in-frame clones, not every one. This table holds 230,000 or so clones, roughly 80% found once. The material sequenced was peripheral blood. The receptors were gathered from a human donor in a cohort sampled during active COVID-19. Each CDR3 is given with its conserved first and last residue. Fields, in order: CDR3 DNA, CDR3 protein, clone size, J gene, V gene, D gene. D genes are given only for firm matches. Some rows mark clone size as missing; the rest say once, few, many or name a class of expanded clone.

TGTGCCAGCACCCGACAGGGAAATAATTCACCCCTCCACTTT	CASTRQGNNSPLHF	.	TRBJ1-6	TRBV28	TRBD1
TGCGCCAGCAGTGAACAGACAGGGTTCTGCGAGCAGTACTTC	CASSEQTGFCEQYF	.	TRBJ2-7	TRBV10-1	TRBD1
TGTGCCATCCAGGGGGCGCGGCACACTGAAGCTTTCTTT	CAIQGARHTEAFF	.	TRBJ1-1	TRBV28	TRBD1
TGCGCCAGCAGCTTGGCCGGCGGACTCTACGAGCAGTACTTC	CASSLAGGLYEQYF	.	TRBJ2-7	TRBV5-1	.
TGTGCCAGCAGTCCTTCACTAGCGGGAGGCAATGAGCAGTTCTTC	CASSPSLAGGNEQFF	once	TRBJ2-1	TRBV2	TRBD2
TGTGCCAGCAGCTTATCCTACTCTGGAAACACCATATATTTT	CASSLSYSGNTIYF	.	TRBJ1-3	TRBV7-2	.
TGTGCCAGCAGCGTAGCTGCAGGTCTGAACACTGAAGCTTTCTTT	CASSVAAGLNTEAFF	.	TRBJ1-1	TRBV9	.
TGTGCCAGCAGTGACTCGACAGGGGGCGCAGATACGCAGTATTTT	CASSDSTGGADTQYF	.	TRBJ2-3	TRBV6-4	TRBD1
TGTGCCAGCAGTGAAGCGGGAGCGGATACAGATACGCAGTATTTT	CASSEAGADTDTQYF	.	TRBJ2-3	TRBV2	.
TGCGCCAGCAGCCCGCGGGACGGCTACGAGCAGTACTTC	CASSPRDGYEQYF	.	TRBJ2-7	TRBV4-1	.
TGTGCCAGCAGCTTACTACAGGGGTCCCACGAGCAGTACTTC	CASSLLQGSHEQYF	.	TRBJ2-7	TRBV7-6	TRBD1
TGTGCCAGTAGGGGGACAGGGGCTGCAACCGAAGCTTTCTTT	CASRGTGAATEAFF	.	TRBJ1-1	TRBV19	TRBD1
TGCGCCAGCAGCCAGGCGCTTGGGACTTCCTACGAGCAGTACTTC	CASSQALGTSYEQYF	.	TRBJ2-7	TRBV4-3	.
TGCGCCAGCAGCTTGGCGACAGCAACAGGCTACGAGCAGTACTTC	CASSLATATGYEQYF	few	TRBJ2-7	TRBV5-1	.
TGTGCCAGCTCACCTGGGCACCAGAACACTGAAGCTTTCTTT	CASSPGHQNTEAFF	.	TRBJ1-1	TRBV18	.
TGTGCCAGCAGCTTGGGGACAGGGAGGGCCGGGGAGCTGTTTTTT	CASSLGTGRAGELFF	.	TRBJ2-2	TRBV11-3	TRBD1
TGTGCCAGCAGCCCCGGGACAGGGGGCGAGCAGTACTTC	CASSPGTGGEQYF	.	TRBJ2-7	TRBV5-4	TRBD1
TGTGCCAGCAGCTTATATCTCCTAGCTTCCGGGGAGCTGTTTTTT	CASSLYLLASGELFF	.	TRBJ2-2	TRBV7-3	.